The clone carrying this T cell receptor (beta chain) was picked up many times. Its specificity is unknown. These data are taken from a study of regulatory T cells in long-lasting Graves disease. Relying on iRepertoire HTBI primers and Arm-PCR of CDR3 regions, the team built TCR beta libraries. TCRdb re-called the multiplex PCR reads with MiXCR, one entry per CDR3 protein. The sample records over 400,000 distinct CDR3 sequences, 11% to 15% being singletons. Sample time point: newly diagnosed GD, antithyroid drugs for less than 3 months. From PBMCs, RNA was extracted and then used to make the TCR library. Study-level findings and limits: Not thyroid tissue but only peripheral blood was studied.

Trimming shortened V by 6 bases and J by 0 bases, and 19 bases separated the two germline ends. Germline loops: CDR1 MNHNS, CDR2 SASEGT. The CDR3 sequence is 17 residues long. A further study also used this sample, focusing on T cells in Graves' hyperthyroidism and ophthalmopathy.

The clonotype comes from a woman in her fifties or sixties with Graves disease. The chain employs TRBV6-1 and TRBJ2-3; no reliable D call. The sample here was peripheral blood mononuclear cells (PBMCs), taken at new diagnosis, from a patient treated with antithyroid drugs. The chain's CDR3 is CASSRASSVTSTDTQYF. CDR3 bases: TGTGCCAGCAGCCGCGCGTCGTCAGTGACTAGCACAGATACGCAGTATTTT.